This T cell receptor (beta chain) comes out of a study of CD8 T cells in ankylosing spondylitis. TCRdb passed the 5' RACE reads through MiXCR, listing each CDR3 protein once. The sample lists about 540,000 distinct CDR3 sequences, roughly 13% occurring once. The table lists this clonotype with a few counts. Its antigen is currently unknown. V lost 5 bases and J 8 bases, leaving 16 bases between the germline ends. The CDR3 totals 14 residues. Per germline, CDR1 SGHNT and CDR2 YENEEA. Study conclusions and caveats: Blood of patients with ankylosing spondylitis appeared to be characterized by a TCR beta motif of about 8 highly homologous variants.

V is TRBV11-3 and J is TRBJ2-1, with D unclear. What was sequenced was blood, either unsorted or a sorted T cell fraction (not recorded which). The TCR originated in a male donor with ankylosing spondylitis. The DNA of the CDR3 is TGTGCCAGCAGCCCGCCTGGAGCCCTTTATGAGCAGTTCTTC. Amino acid sequence: CASSPPGALYEQFF.